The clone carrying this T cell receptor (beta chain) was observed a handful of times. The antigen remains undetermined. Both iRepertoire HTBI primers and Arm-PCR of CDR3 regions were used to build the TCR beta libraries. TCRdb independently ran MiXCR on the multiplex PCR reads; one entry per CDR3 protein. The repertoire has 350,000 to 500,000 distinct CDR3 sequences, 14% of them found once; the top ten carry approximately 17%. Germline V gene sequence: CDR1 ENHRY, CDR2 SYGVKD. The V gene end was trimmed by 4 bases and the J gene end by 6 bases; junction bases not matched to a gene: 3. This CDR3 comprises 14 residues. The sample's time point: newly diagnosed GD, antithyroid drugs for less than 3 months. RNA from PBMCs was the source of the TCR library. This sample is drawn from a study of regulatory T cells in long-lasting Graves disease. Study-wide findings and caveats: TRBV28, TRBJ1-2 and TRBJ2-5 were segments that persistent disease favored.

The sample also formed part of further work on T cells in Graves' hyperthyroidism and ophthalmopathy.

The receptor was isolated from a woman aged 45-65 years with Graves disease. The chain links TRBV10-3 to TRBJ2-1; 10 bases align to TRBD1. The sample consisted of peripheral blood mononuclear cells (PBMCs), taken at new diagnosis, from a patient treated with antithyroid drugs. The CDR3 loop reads CAISGWDRGNEQFF. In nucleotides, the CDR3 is TGTGCCATCAGTGGGTGGGACAGGGGCAATGAGCAGTTCTTC.